A selection of T cell receptor beta chains follows, all from one sample in a study of OX40 agonist ivuxolimab in advanced cancers. Generated by immunoSEQ multiplex PCR, the TCRdb table keeps only in-frame clones and is missing some. The top ten hold roughly 6.9% of the sample, which has about 79,000 clones, approximately 91% seen once. Here the sequenced sample was CD4+ or CD8+ T cells sorted from blood, taken in a trial of the OX40 agonist ivuxolimab. The source is an adult with an advanced solid tumor such as melanoma, head and neck, liver or kidney cancer. Each CDR3 is given with its conserved first and last residue. The D gene is left open where the match is weak.

j_call v_call d_call cdr3_aa
TRBJ1-2 TRBV5-4 TRBD1 CASSWGQGLNYGYTF
TRBJ2-2 TRBV18 TRBD1 CASSSQGTGTGELFF
TRBJ2-7 TRBV28 TRBD2 CASTGTRSSEQYF
TRBJ2-4 TRBV25-1 . CASSPPGIGGDIQYF
TRBJ2-2 TRBV28 . CASKGSRGVTGELFF
TRBJ1-5 TRBV28 . CASLTPGQPQHF
TRBJ1-1 TRBV11-2 TRBD1 CASSLEGQGLTEAFF
TRBJ2-7 TRBV11-2 . CASSLVGRQPYEQYF
TRBJ2-1 TRBV10-1 . CASSENRMLSEQFF
TRBJ2-3 TRBV4-1 TRBD2 CASSQSGSSNTQYF
TRBJ1-5 TRBV18 . CASSPDQSNQPQHF
TRBJ2-2 TRBV5-1 TRBD2 CASSVVAGGTGELFF
TRBJ2-3 TRBV11-3 . CASSFGGRGTDTQYF
TRBJ1-4 TRBV28 TRBD1 CASSGQDNEKLFF
TRBJ1-5 TRBV29-1 . CSVDFGRGRGPRSGYSNQPQHF
TRBJ2-7 TRBV4-1 . CASSQDGGSQNYEQYF
TRBJ2-3 TRBV5-1 . CASSLVGGPSTDTQYF
TRBJ2-1 TRBV6-5 . CASSYSLRNNEQFF
TRBJ2-5 TRBV5-4 TRBD2 CASSLDRGGETQYF
TRBJ2-7 TRBV5-1 TRBD2 CASSLAGFSYEQYF
TRBJ2-1 TRBV7-9 . CASSPLVYRPISYNEQFF
TRBJ2-7 TRBV4-2 TRBD2 CASSQDIRTSGLGEQYF
TRBJ1-1 TRBV5-1 . CASSLAGEGTEAFF
TRBJ2-1 TRBV5-8 TRBD2 CASSLAKKAGGLNEQFF
TRBJ1-5 TRBV2 . CASSQGLHRQPQHF
TRBJ2-5 TRBV6-6 TRBD2 CASSYGAGYQETQYF
TRBJ1-1 TRBV6-1 . CASSRIRREAFF
TRBJ2-2 TRBV9 . CASTLGGANTGELFF
TRBJ2-1 TRBV30 . CAWSPLGASVSYNEQFF
TRBJ2-7 TRBV9 TRBD1 CASSVVRSWVGQGTYEQYF
TRBJ2-7 TRBV28 . CASTPSAGSSYEQYF
TRBJ1-4 TRBV6-5 . CASSLSRSNEKLFF
TRBJ2-1 TRBV6-6 . CASTPMTFNEQFF
TRBJ2-7 TRBV7-2 TRBD2 CASSHGLGTYEQYF
TRBJ2-7 TRBV7-8 . CASSKSDEQYF
TRBJ2-7 TRBV5-1 TRBD1 CASSPRTGPSYEQYF
TRBJ2-4 TRBV28 . CASSPNPDLAKNIQYF
TRBJ1-4 TRBV9 . CASSVGVSNEKLFF
TRBJ1-2 TRBV18 . CASSPITGDSGYGYTF
TRBJ1-1 TRBV6-6 . CASSSRRGAEAFF
TRBJ2-3 TRBV6-5 . CASRRSDTQYF
TRBJ1-2 TRBV5-1 . CASSFGNLDYGYTF
TRBJ2-7 TRBV5-4 . CASTSLTGGEQYF
TRBJ1-1 TRBV5-1 TRBD1 CASSSTGQGGMDTEAFF
TRBJ2-7 TRBV5-4 . CASSLPSREQYF
TRBJ2-1 TRBV28 TRBD2 CASSLPGGPNNEQFF
TRBJ1-4 TRBV2 . CASRSGRQGSEKLFF
TRBJ2-5 TRBV28 TRBD2 CASTKWGGLETQYF
TRBJ2-5 TRBV5-4 . CASSLTGPARETQYF
TRBJ1-1 TRBV4-1 . CASSQEDSVNTEAFF
TRBJ2-1 TRBV6-1 TRBD1 CASTYQGARGNEQFF
TRBJ2-5 TRBV27 . CASSSLLAIETQYF
TRBJ2-2 TRBV10-2 . CASSGVGVAGELFF